These 27 T cell receptor beta chains were sequenced from one sample in a study of T cell responses to AZD1222 COVID-19 vaccine. The repertoire was sequenced with immunoSEQ multiplex PCR; TCRdb's copy has only in-frame clones and lacks some. The profile covers under 150,000 clones, with about 93% appearing a single time and around 4.7% taken by the ten largest. Material: peripheral blood, obtained on day 0 of AZD1222 vaccination. These receptors were taken from an adult in good health.

A remark on this clone: This specimen includes other DNA sequences encoding the same CDR3. V gene TRBV4-3 combines with J gene TRBJ1-1, with unresolved D. Germline assignment: CDR1 LGHNA and CDR2 YSLEER. CDR3 length: 13 residues. V was pared by 0 bases and J by 3 bases, with 5 bases between. CDR3 sequence reads: CASSQDGYTEAFF. CDR3 bases: TGCGCCAGCAGCCAAGACGGCTACACTGAAGCTTTCTTT.

The CDR3 is CASSPTSGRYGQFF. DNA for the CDR3: TGTGCCAGCAGTCCAACTAGCGGCCGGTATGGGCAGTTCTTC. The J gene is TRBJ2-1, the V gene TRBV6-5, with TRBD2 identical over 8 bases. V was pared by 5 bases and J by 12 bases, with 12 bases of the junction left unmatched. Germline CDR1 is MNHEY and CDR2 is SVGAGI. This CDR3 comprises 14 residues.

The chain employs TRBV5-5 and TRBJ1-6, with a possible D match to TRBD1 (6 bases). V was pared by 1 base and J by 8 bases, with 16 bases between. The CDR3 runs 16 residues. Germline CDR1 is SGHKS and CDR2 is YYEKEE (reference sequence). CDR3 sequence (DNA): TGTGCCAGCAGCTTGTTTTCAACTCACAGGGATTCACCCCTCCACTTT. This codes for CASSLFSTHRDSPLHF.

This clone was seen just once. The V gene is TRBV29-1, the J gene TRBJ2-7; either TRBD1 or TRBD2 may fit D (7 bases each). CDR3 length: 11 residues. Per the germline V gene, CDR1 is SQVTM and CDR2 is ANQGSEA. V was pared by 6 bases and J by 5 bases, with 11 bases between. CDR3 DNA: TGCAGCGTCAGGGGGGGAAACGAGCAGTACTTC. This codes for CSVRGGNEQYF.

The chain carries TRBV18 and TRBJ2-2; 8 bases align to TRBD1. J gave up 5 bases and V 2 bases, and 4 bases lay outside the gene matches. The CDR3 length is 15 residues. In germline, CDR1 is KGHSH, CDR2 LQKENI. DNA for the CDR3: TGTGCCAGCTCACCAAGGCAGGGGGCGACCGGGGAGCTGTTTTTT. Translating it yields CASSPRQGATGELFF.

This clone has just a few counts. The chain has TRBV2 and TRBJ2-7, with TRBD1 matching over 8 bases. In germline, CDR1 is SNHLY, CDR2 FYNNEI. This CDR3 is built from 14 residues. V lost 4 bases and J lost 0; bases outside the gene matches: 2. The CDR3: CASSGQGPSYEQYF. CDR3 sequence (DNA): TGTGCCAGCAGTGGACAGGGGCCCTCCTACGAGCAGTACTTC. The variable domain in full, completed from reference TRBV2 and TRBJ2-7, reads EPEVTQTPSHQVTQMGQEVILRCVPISNHLYFYWYRQILGQKVEFLVSFYNNEISEKSEIFDDQFSVERPDGSNFTLKIRSTKLEDSAMYFCASSGQGPSYEQYFGPGTRLTVT.

The chain links TRBV6-5 to TRBJ1-5; the match to TRBD1 covers 7 bases. Germline assignment: CDR1 MNHEY and CDR2 SVGAGI. This CDR3 region has 15 residues. The junction had 9 bases not matched to a gene; V was cut back by 4 bases and J by 6 bases. The CDR3 spells CASSSETGFLQPQHF. The DNA for the CDR3 is TGTGCCAGCAGTTCGGAGACAGGGTTCCTTCAGCCCCAGCATTTT.

This chain links TRBV6-2 or TRBV6-3 with TRBJ1-5; D is undetermined. V lost 2 bases and J 6 bases, leaving 23 bases between the germline ends. The germline V gene has CDR1 MNHEY and CDR2 SVGEGT. The CDR3 length is 18 residues. This chain's CDR3 is CASSYPHTLSLGSQPQHF. The CDR3 bases are TGTGCCAGCAGTTACCCTCATACCCTCTCTCTGGGCAGTCAGCCCCAGCATTTT.

The J gene is TRBJ1-1, the V gene TRBV5-1; 7 nucleotides line up with TRBD1. The CDR3 consists of 18 residues. The germline gives CDR1 SGHRS, CDR2 YFSETQ. V dropped 0 bases and J dropped 0; count of bases not matched to a gene: 11. The DNA of the CDR3 is TGCGCCAGCAGCTTGGCCGCGACAGGGTATGGGATGAACACTGAAGCTTTCTTT. This codes for CASSLAATGYGMNTEAFF.

The rearrangement joins TRBV30 to TRBJ1-2, with 10 positions matching TRBD1. The V gene's germline CDR1 is GTSNPN and CDR2 SVGIG (reference sequence). With 0 bases clipped from V and 5 bases from J, the junction kept 12 bases outside the gene matches. The CDR3 has 17 amino acids. The CDR3 DNA is TGTGCCTGGAGTGTACTGGGTGACAGGGGGCGTGGGTATGGCTACACCTTC. It specifies CAWSVLGDRGRGYGYTF.

The chain couples TRBV30 to TRBJ1-2; D may be TRBD1 (5 bases). Per germline, CDR1 GTSNPN and CDR2 SVGIG (reference sequence). V gave up 0 bases and J gave up 1 base, with 12 bases separating them. The CDR3 covers 15 residues. For the CDR3, the DNA is TGTGCCTGGAGTGTAGGATGGGGGAATAACTATGGCTACACCTTC. This gives the protein CAWSVGWGNNYGYTF.

V usage is TRBV5-1 and J usage is TRBJ2-7, with TRBD2 matching over 8 bases. CDR1 and CDR2 (germline): SGHRS, YFSETQ. Unmatched junction bases numbered 9, after V lost 4 bases and J lost 0 bases. CDR3 length equals 16 residues. The CDR3 region has the DNA TGCGCCAGCAGCCTACTGAGCGGGGGTAGCTCCTACGAGCAGTACTTC. As protein: CASSLLSGGSSYEQYF.

The chain has TRBV4-3 and TRBJ2-2; D unresolved. V was shortened by 0 bases and J by 6 bases, with 5 bases between the two germline ends. This CDR3 has 13 residues. Germline CDR1 is LGHNA and CDR2 is YSLEER. The CDR3 DNA follows: TGCGCCAGCAGCCAAGACCCGTCCGGGGAGCTGTTTTTT. The encoded protein is CASSQDPSGELFF.

The chain uses TRBV13 and TRBJ2-7, with TRBD1 matching 8 bases. The CDR3 contains 15 residues. The germline gives CDR1 PRHDT, CDR2 FYEKMQ (reference sequence). The V segment lost 5 bases and the J segment 4 bases; nucleotides outside the gene matches: 10. Here the CDR3 DNA reads TGTGCCAGCAGCCGTATACGACAGGGGAATTACGAGCAGTACTTC. As protein: CASSRIRQGNYEQYF. Complete variable domain (other parts from reference TRBV13 and TRBJ2-7): AAGVIQSPRHLIKEKRETATLKCYPIPRHDTVYWYQQGPGQDPQFLISFYEKMQSDKGSIPDRFSAQQFSDYHSELNMSSLELGDSALYFCASSRIRQGNYEQYFGPGTRLTVT.

This chain links TRBV9 with TRBJ1-6, with D unclear. Germline V CDR1 and CDR2: SGDLS, YYNGEE. This CDR3 has 14 residues. Trimming cost V 2 bases and J 10 bases, with 13 bases left between them. The CDR3 DNA reads as TGTGCCAGCAGCGTTTCGGGGAATTCATCACCCCTCCACTTT. Protein product: CASSVSGNSSPLHF.

This chain links TRBV18 with TRBJ2-1, with D tentatively TRBD1 (6 bases). The germline V gene has CDR1 KGHSH and CDR2 LQKENI. This CDR3 is built from 15 residues. The V end lost 3 bases, the J end lost 5 bases, and 14 bases lay between the germline ends. This chain's CDR3 is CASSPAIAGDNEQFF. CDR3 sequence (DNA): TGTGCCAGCTCACCCGCAATTGCAGGGGACAATGAGCAGTTCTTC. Filled out from reference TRBV18 and TRBJ2-1, the complete variable domain reads NAGVMQNPRHLVRRRGQEARLRCSPMKGHSHVYWYRQLPEEGLKFMVYLQKENIIDESGMPKERFSAEFPKEGPSILRIQQVVRGDSAAYFCASSPAIAGDNEQFFGPGTRLTVL.

The rearrangement links TRBV5-4 to TRBJ1-1; D unresolved. Trimming removed 7 bases at V and 0 bases at J, with 16 bases between. The CDR3 totals 15 residues. Per the germline V gene, CDR1 is SGHNT and CDR2 is YYREEE (reference sequence). The CDR3: CASLKRTSMNTEAFF. The CDR3 DNA is TGTGCCAGCCTGAAGCGGACCAGTATGAACACTGAAGCTTTCTTT. Variable domain in full (rest from reference TRBV5-4 and TRBJ1-1): ETGVTQSPTHLIKTRGQQVTLRCSSQSGHNTVSWYQQALGQGPQFIFQYYREEENGRGNFPPRFSGLQFPNYSSELNVNALELDDSALYLCASLKRTSMNTEAFFGQGTRLTVV.

The V gene is TRBV7-9, the J gene TRBJ2-4; 8 bases line up with TRBD1. This CDR3 is built from 15 residues. V lost 4 bases, J lost 4 bases, and 6 bases stayed unmatched. Germline V gene lookup returns CDR1 SEHNR and CDR2 FQNEAQ (reference sequence). CDR3: CASSSYGQGKNIQYF. The CDR3 nucleotides read TGTGCCAGCAGCTCATACGGACAGGGAAAAAACATTCAGTACTTC.

The chain links TRBV2 to TRBJ2-7; the match to TRBD1 covers 8 bases. Losses at the gene ends were 8 bases for V and 3 bases for J; bases not matched to a gene: 9. Germline lookup yields CDR1 SNHLY and CDR2 FYNNEI. The CDR3 is 14 amino acids. The CDR3 DNA reads as TGTGCCAGCTTTGGCGGACAGGGTCTCTACGAGCAGTACTTC. Its translation is CASFGGQGLYEQYF.

The J gene is TRBJ2-7, the V gene TRBV6-5, with 7 bases identical to TRBD1. There are 15 residues in the CDR3. The germline V gene has CDR1 MNHEY and CDR2 SVGAGI. With 0 bases clipped from V and 3 bases from J, the junction kept 5 bases outside the gene matches. This CDR3 is CASSYSTGQNYEQYF. CDR3 nucleotide sequence: TGTGCCAGCAGTTACTCGACGGGACAGAACTACGAGCAGTACTTC.

The chain joins TRBV27 to TRBJ2-7, with D possibly matching TRBD2 (6 bases). This CDR3 spans 14 amino acids. The germline V gene encodes CDR1 MNHEY and CDR2 SMNVEV (reference sequence). The V and J ends lost 5 bases and 3 bases respectively, with 14 bases between them. The CDR3 region has the DNA TGTGCCAGCAGTCCATACCAGGGAGGCTACGAGCAGTACTTC. It specifies CASSPYQGGYEQYF.

The V call is TRBV9, the J call TRBJ2-7; maybe TRBD1 (6 bases). This CDR3 spans 15 amino acids. Germline loops: CDR1 SGDLS, CDR2 YYNGEE. The V end lost 0 bases, the J end lost 4 bases, and 14 bases lay between the germline ends. Here the CDR3 DNA reads TGTGCCAGCAGCGTAGAGGCAGGGGTCATGTACGAGCAGTACTTC. This translates into CASSVEAGVMYEQYF.

V gene TRBV30 combines with J gene TRBJ1-2; 8 bases align to TRBD1. From germline, CDR1 is GTSNPN and CDR2 SVGIG (reference sequence). After removal of 5 bases from V and 2 bases from J, the junction contained 10 bases not matched to a gene. The CDR3 length is 15 residues. The CDR3 sequence is CAWDRGTLGNYGYTF. The CDR3 DNA reads as TGTGCCTGGGACAGGGGAACCCTAGGCAACTATGGCTACACCTTC.

The DNA for the CDR3 is TGTGCCAGTAGTATAAGCTACATCCCGAACACTGAAGCTTTCTTT. Translation gives CASSISYIPNTEAFF. V gene TRBV19 combines with J gene TRBJ1-1; D is ambiguous. This CDR3 spans 15 amino acids. Germline V CDR1 and CDR2: LNHDA, SQIVND (reference sequence). V lost 2 bases and J lost 1, with 11 bases in between.

The V gene is TRBV7-7, the J gene TRBJ2-3, with 7 bases aligning to TRBD2. The CDR3 loop spans 13 amino acids. Germline V gene lookup returns CDR1 SSHAT and CDR2 FNYEAQ (reference sequence). V lost 3 bases to trimming and J lost 5 bases; unmatched junction nucleotides: 2. The CDR3 reads CASSFGEGDTQYF. The DNA of the CDR3 is TGTGCCAGCAGCTTCGGGGAGGGAGATACGCAGTATTTT.

V and J are TRBV6-2 or TRBV6-3 and TRBJ1-5; no clear D gene. The CDR3 has 15 amino acids. V was shortened by 0 bases and J by 2 bases, with 8 bases between the two germline ends. Germline V lookup: CDR1 MNHEY, CDR2 SVGEGT. The CDR3 DNA reads TGTGCCAGCAGTTACTCGCGGTTGGGCAATCAGCCCCAGCATTTT. This encodes CASSYSRLGNQPQHF.

This chain uses TRBV13 with TRBJ2-5, with 10 bases matching TRBD1. V lost 4 bases and J lost 5; bases outside the gene matches: 7. Germline values: CDR1 PRHDT, CDR2 FYEKMQ (reference sequence). The CDR3 extends over 15 amino acids. The CDR3 here is CASSSTTGGSETQYF. The CDR3 DNA reads TGTGCCAGCAGCTCAACGACAGGGGGCTCGGAGACCCAGTACTTC.